The next 30 T cell receptor beta chains were all read from a single sample in a study of blood T cell repertoires in COVID-19. Clones were read by immunoSEQ multiplex PCR, and TCRdb kept only the in-frame ones, dropping some. The data contain around 190,000 clones, 65% to 90% of them singletons. The sequencing input was peripheral blood. These TCRs come from a human donor in a cohort sampled during active COVID-19.

The chain joins TRBV5-1 to TRBJ2-3; TRBD2 matches 9 bases. Losses at the gene ends were 4 bases for V and 5 bases for J; bases not matched to a gene: 8. This CDR3 spans 15 amino acids. Germline CDR1 is SGHRS and CDR2 is YFSETQ. The CDR3, as DNA: TGCGCCAGCAGCGATCCGGGACTAGCTTTAGATACGCAGTATTTT. This sequence encodes CASSDPGLALDTQYF.

The chain recombines TRBV29-1 with TRBJ2-7; 7 bases are a match to TRBD1. J lost 6 bases, V lost 1 base, and 9 bases had no gene match. CDR1 is SQVTM and CDR2 is ANQGSEA in the germline V gene. This CDR3 region has 14 residues. The CDR3 loop reads CSVEGRQGGGEQYF. CDR3 coding DNA: TGCAGCGTTGAAGGGCGGCAAGGGGGCGGCGAGCAGTACTTC.

The rearrangement joins TRBV4-1 to TRBJ2-7; D may be TRBD1 (6 bases). Germline CDR1 MGHRA, CDR2 YSYEKL. The V end lost 2 bases, the J end lost 1 base, and 9 bases lay between the germline ends. The CDR3 covers 14 residues. The CDR3 bases are TGCGCCAGCAGCCAAAAGGACAGATCCTACGAGCAGTACTTC. As protein: CASSQKDRSYEQYF.

CDR3 DNA: TGTGCCAGCAGTTTAGAGGGTTCGGGCTATGGCTACACCTTC. Translation gives CASSLEGSGYGYTF. The gene calls are TRBV28 and TRBJ1-2; D uncertain. CDR1 and CDR2 (germline): MDHEN, SYDVKM. The CDR3 covers 14 residues. Trimming took off 2 bases at V and 4 bases at J, with 11 bases between the two ends.

The chain recombines TRBV29-1 with TRBJ1-1, with D possibly being TRBD1 (5 bases). The CDR3 is 15 amino acids. Trimming took 2 bases from V and 1 from J, leaving 14 bases between them. Germline-derived CDR1 and CDR2 are SQVTM and ANQGSEA. DNA for the CDR3: TGCAGCGTTGAATATGCTGGACAACAGAACACTGAAGCTTTCTTT. This sequence encodes CSVEYAGQQNTEAFF.

The chain carries TRBV18 and TRBJ1-1, with D unresolved. Trimming stripped 2 bases from V and 6 bases from J, with 10 bases between. Germline CDR1 is KGHSH and CDR2 is LQKENI. The CDR3 runs 13 residues. The CDR3 DNA is TGTGCCAGCTCACCATTCGACACGGCTGAAGCTTTCTTT. Translation gives CASSPFDTAEAFF. Using reference TRBV18 and TRBJ1-1 for the parts outside the CDR3, the full variable domain is NAGVMQNPRHLVRRRGQEARLRCSPMKGHSHVYWYRQLPEEGLKFMVYLQKENIIDESGMPKERFSAEFPKEGPSILRIQQVVRGDSAAYFCASSPFDTAEAFFGQGTRLTVV.

The CDR3 sequence: CASSVAGTGNYNEQFF. The DNA of the CDR3 is TGTGCCAGCAGCGTAGCGGGGACAGGGAACTACAATGAGCAGTTCTTC. This chain connects TRBV9 to TRBJ2-1, with 9 bases lining up with TRBD1. CDR1 and CDR2 (germline): SGDLS, YYNGEE. V trimming: 0 bases; J trimming: 3 bases; junction bases outside the gene matches: 4. CDR3 length: 16 amino acids.

The chain recombines TRBV11-1 with TRBJ2-7; the match to TRBD1 covers 8 bases. V trimming: 5 bases; J trimming: 5 bases; junction bases outside the gene matches: 11. This CDR3 comprises 15 residues. Germline values: CDR1 SGHAT, CDR2 FQDESV (reference sequence). Here the CDR3 DNA reads TGTGCCAGCAGCCCATCCCGACAGGGGCAGAACGAGCAGTACTTC. Its protein product is CASSPSRQGQNEQYF.

This clone is a singleton in its sample. The genes are TRBV5-4 and TRBJ2-6; 7 bases map to TRBD1. The CDR3 has 15 residues. The V gene's germline CDR1 is SGHNT and CDR2 YYREEE (reference sequence). Trimming took 4 bases from V and 4 from J; bases not matched to a gene: 5. DNA of the CDR3: TGTGCCAGCAGCCCAACAGGGGTGGGGGCCAACGTCCTGACTTTC. The encoded protein is CASSPTGVGANVLTF.

The genes are TRBV19 and TRBJ1-1; no definite D call. Germline lookup yields CDR1 LNHDA and CDR2 SQIVND (reference sequence). V dropped 0 bases and J dropped 1 base, with 9 bases sitting between them. This CDR3 has 15 residues. The CDR3 sequence: CASSIDRHPNTEAFF. The CDR3 DNA follows: TGTGCCAGTAGTATAGATAGACACCCGAACACTGAAGCTTTCTTT. Full variable domain (missing parts from reference TRBV19 and TRBJ1-1): DGGITQSPKYLFRKEGQNVTLSCEQNLNHDAMYWYRQDPGQGLRLIYYSQIVNDFQKGDIAEGYSVSREKKESFPLTVTSAQKNPTAFYLCASSIDRHPNTEAFFGQGTRLTVV.

V gene TRBV4-1 combines with J gene TRBJ2-2; unclear D gene. CDR1 is MGHRA, CDR2 YSYEKL, per germline. This CDR3 has 16 amino acids. The V end lost 2 bases, the J end lost 2 bases, and 12 bases lay between the germline ends. In DNA form, the CDR3 reads TGCGCCAGCAGCCAATGGCCAGGCATTAACACCGGGGAGCTGTTTTTT. Translation: CASSQWPGINTGELFF.

The chain employs TRBV30 and TRBJ2-1, with TRBD2 as a possible D gene (6 bases). V gave up 0 bases and J gave up 6 bases, with 21 bases separating them. CDR3 length equals 17 residues. Germline CDR1 reads GTSNPN; CDR2 reads SVGIG (reference sequence). In nucleotides, the CDR3 is TGTGCCTGGAGTGTACTGGGAATAGGAGGGCCGGGCAATGAGCAGTTCTTC. As protein: CAWSVLGIGGPGNEQFF.

This clone showed up just once. The V call is TRBV28, the J call TRBJ1-6, with TRBD1 matching over 7 bases. The germline V gene encodes CDR1 MDHEN and CDR2 SYDVKM. V dropped 3 bases and J dropped 4; count of bases not matched to a gene: 0. This CDR3 has 14 amino acids. The DNA for the CDR3 is TGTGCCAGCAGTTTGACAGGGTATAATTCACCCCTCCACTTT. Its translation: CASSLTGYNSPLHF.

The gene calls are TRBV4-1 and TRBJ1-5, with D perhaps TRBD1 (6 bases). The CDR3 has 19 amino acids. Trimming left V 5 bases short and J 0 bases short, with 23 bases between. Germline loops: CDR1 MGHRA, CDR2 YSYEKL. The CDR3 here is CASSFFPQLDRYSNQPQHF. CDR3 nucleotides: TGCGCCAGCAGCTTCTTCCCACAACTTGACAGGTATAGCAATCAGCCCCAGCATTTT.

This sequence joins TRBV4-1 and TRBJ2-5, with 8 bases identical to TRBD2. The V and J ends lost 4 bases and 0 bases, in that order; junction bases with no gene match: 4. The CDR3 sequence is 15 residues long. Germline CDR1 is MGHRA and CDR2 is YSYEKL. In nucleotides, the CDR3 is TGCGCCAGCAGCCCCGGGACTAGTTACCAAGAGACCCAGTACTTC. Its protein product is CASSPGTSYQETQYF.

This chain connects TRBV19 to TRBJ1-1; possible D gene TRBD1, 5 bases. The CDR3 runs to 15 residues. Germline CDR1 and CDR2: LNHDA and SQIVND (reference sequence). The V and J ends lost 4 bases and 4 bases respectively, with 16 bases between them. The DNA of the CDR3 is TGTGCCAGTAGTAGGCGGGGGGGGGAAGGCACTGAAGCTTTCTTT. This codes for CASSRRGGEGTEAFF. The complete variable domain, with remaining parts taken from reference TRBV19 and TRBJ1-1, reads DGGITQSPKYLFRKEGQNVTLSCEQNLNHDAMYWYRQDPGQGLRLIYYSQIVNDFQKGDIAEGYSVSREKKESFPLTVTSAQKNPTAFYLCASSRRGGEGTEAFFGQGTRLTVV.

The chain is built from TRBV27 and TRBJ2-1; 9 bases map to TRBD2. The trim removed 9 bases at V and 10 bases at J, leaving 13 bases unmatched. The CDR3 covers 14 residues. Germline V lookup: CDR1 MNHEY, CDR2 SMNVEV (reference sequence). CDR3 loop: CASNPGLATEEQFF. The DNA of the CDR3 is TGTGCCAGTAACCCGGGACTAGCCACGGAGGAGCAGTTCTTC.

V gene TRBV5-1 combines with J gene TRBJ2-1; D is unclear. Trimming removed 0 bases at V and 2 bases at J, with 9 bases between. Germline lookup yields CDR1 SGHRS and CDR2 YFSETQ. This CDR3 comprises 15 residues. CDR3 DNA sequence: TGCGCCAGCAGCTTGGGGCTCACTACCTACAATGAGCAGTTCTTC. It specifies CASSLGLTTYNEQFF.

V is TRBV18 and J is TRBJ2-7; the D gene is possibly TRBD1 (6 bases). The CDR3 is made up of 15 amino acids. V was shortened by 2 bases and J by 2 bases, with 13 bases between the two germline ends. The germline V gene encodes CDR1 KGHSH and CDR2 LQKENI. The CDR3 coding sequence is TGTGCCAGCTCACCAGGAAGGGGGAATACCTACGAGCAGTACTTC. This encodes CASSPGRGNTYEQYF.

The rearrangement links TRBV2 to TRBJ2-7, with 10 bases fitting TRBD2. The V and J ends lost 6 bases and 5 bases, in that order; junction bases with no gene match: 16. Germline-derived CDR1 and CDR2 are SNHLY and FYNNEI. The CDR3 length is 17 residues. CDR3 protein: CASSAGIAGGPENEQYF. DNA of the CDR3: TGTGCCAGCAGCGCTGGAATAGCGGGAGGCCCTGAGAACGAGCAGTACTTC.

This clone was picked up a small number of times. V gene TRBV10-2 combines with J gene TRBJ2-7; 7 nucleotides match TRBD2. V lost 7 bases, J lost 2 bases, and 8 bases stayed unmatched. Germline V gene data show CDR1 as WSHSY and CDR2 as SAAADI. The CDR3 is 14 residues long. The CDR3 is CASKGREGPYEQYF. CDR3 coding DNA: TGCGCCAGCAAGGGGAGGGAGGGACCCTACGAGCAGTACTTC.

V usage is TRBV25-1 and J usage is TRBJ1-6; tentatively, D is TRBD1 (5 bases). The germline V gene encodes CDR1 MGHDK and CDR2 SYGVNS. The CDR3 has 16 amino acids. V was cut by 0 bases and J by 4 bases, with 10 bases left in between. CDR3 nucleotides: TGTGCCAGCAGTGAATATAAGGGGCAGTATAATTCACCCCTCCACTTT. It specifies CASSEYKGQYNSPLHF. Drawing the rest from reference TRBV25-1 and TRBJ1-6, the complete variable domain is EADIYQTPRYLVIGTGKKITLECSQTMGHDKMYWYQQDPGMELHLIHYSYGVNSTEKGDLSSESTVSRIRTEHFPLTLESARPSHTSQYLCASSEYKGQYNSPLHFGNGTRLTVT.

The gene calls are TRBV7-6 and TRBJ2-7; TRBD1 agrees at 8 bases. The germline V gene encodes CDR1 SGHVS and CDR2 FNYEAQ. Trimming removed 5 bases from V and 1 base from J; junction bases left unmatched: 10. This CDR3 contains 16 residues. The CDR3 protein is CASSPWVDRGSYEQYF. The CDR3 DNA sequence: TGTGCCAGCAGCCCTTGGGTCGACAGGGGATCCTACGAGCAGTACTTC. Together with reference TRBV7-6 and TRBJ2-7, the CDR3 gives the full variable domain: GAGVSQSPRYKVTKRGQDVALRCDPISGHVSLYWYRQALGQGPEFLTYFNYEAQQDKSGLPNDRFSAERPEGSISTLTIQRTEQRDSAMYRCASSPWVDRGSYEQYFGPGTRLTVT.

The chain combines TRBV11-2 with TRBJ2-2, with no clear D. This CDR3 is 14 amino acids long. The V and J ends lost 0 bases and 5 bases respectively, with 7 bases between them. The germline gives CDR1 SGHAT, CDR2 FQNNGV. The CDR3: CASSLETRTGELFF. Here the CDR3 DNA reads TGTGCCAGCAGCTTAGAGACCAGGACCGGGGAGCTGTTTTTT. The full variable domain, its missing parts supplied by reference TRBV11-2 and TRBJ2-2, is EAGVAQSPRYKIIEKRQSVAFWCNPISGHATLYWYQQILGQGPKLLIQFQNNGVVDDSQLPKDRFSAERLKGVDSTLKIQPAKLEDSAVYLCASSLETRTGELFFGEGSRLTVL.

The rearrangement uses TRBV30 and TRBJ1-1, with 8 nucleotides matching TRBD1. Germline loops: CDR1 GTSNPN, CDR2 SVGIG (reference sequence). V shed 0 bases and J 7 bases; nucleotides not matched to a gene: 4. The length of the CDR3 is 13 residues. CDR3 protein: CAWSVGTGIEAFF. In nucleotides, the CDR3 is TGTGCCTGGAGTGTAGGGACAGGAATTGAAGCTTTCTTT.

The chain uses TRBV5-1 and TRBJ2-7, with 12 nucleotides matching TRBD1. CDR1 and CDR2 (germline): SGHRS, YFSETQ. This CDR3 is 17 amino acids long. V lost 4 bases, J lost 5 bases, and 13 bases stayed unmatched. The CDR3 is CASSPAPPGQGANEQYF. As DNA, the CDR3 is TGCGCCAGCAGCCCCGCCCCCCCGGGACAGGGGGCCAACGAGCAGTACTTC.

This clone was counted a few times. This chain connects TRBV13 to TRBJ2-7, with 9 bases lining up with TRBD2. Germline CDR1 and CDR2: PRHDT and FYEKMQ (reference sequence). The junction had 6 bases not matched to a gene; V was cut back by 0 bases and J by 0 bases. The CDR3 is 17 amino acids. The CDR3 DNA reads as TGTGCCAGCAGCTTAGGGCGGGAGGGCCTCAGCTCCTACGAGCAGTACTTC. Translated: CASSLGREGLSSYEQYF.

In this sample, this clone turned up many times. The chain carries TRBV7-9 and TRBJ2-1; 12 positions agree with TRBD2. With 5 bases clipped from V and 6 bases from J, the junction kept 8 bases outside the gene matches. Germline values: CDR1 SEHNR, CDR2 FQNEAQ (reference sequence). The CDR3 runs 16 residues. The chain's CDR3 is CASSQKGLAGLNEQFF. DNA of the CDR3: TGTGCCAGCAGCCAGAAGGGACTAGCGGGCCTCAATGAGCAGTTCTTC.

The rearrangement uses TRBV12-3 or TRBV12-4 and TRBJ2-5; D gene uncertain. The CDR3 is 12 residues long. The ends were cut back, 2 bases at V and 5 bases at J, with 6 bases in the middle. CDR3 nucleotides: TGTGCCAGCAGTTTAAGAGAGGAGACCCAGTACTTC. Its protein product is CASSLREETQYF.

This chain connects TRBV6-5 to TRBJ2-7; TRBD2 aligns across 7 bases. Per the germline V gene, CDR1 is MNHEY and CDR2 is SVGAGI. V lost 6 bases and J lost 4; bases outside the gene matches: 9. This CDR3 spans 14 amino acids. The CDR3 DNA follows: TGTGCCAGCAGCGCCACGGGACTAAGATACGAGCAGTACTTC. Encoded protein: CASSATGLRYEQYF.